This T cell receptor beta chain appears in the sequencing data of a study of cytomegalovirus exposure and HLA in healthy donors. Germline values: CDR1 ENHRY, CDR2 SYGVKD. Unmatched junction bases numbered 4, after V lost 8 bases and J lost 4 bases. This CDR3 region has 12 residues. Both 60 Vbeta primers and 13 Jbeta primers went into the PCR. Repertoires were generated with immunoSEQ multiplex PCR, while TCRdb's copy carries only in-frame clones and drops some. The sample lists about 87,000 clones; roughly 8.2% were seen once. Sequenced input: PBMCs. This clonotype originated in a man aged 45-65 years in good health and CMV-seronegative. The rearrangement uses TRBV10-3 and TRBJ1-1; the match to TRBD1 covers 7 bases. In DNA form, the CDR3 reads TGTGCCATCTGGGCAGGGGGCACTGAAGCTTTCTTT. Translated: CAIWAGGTEAFF.